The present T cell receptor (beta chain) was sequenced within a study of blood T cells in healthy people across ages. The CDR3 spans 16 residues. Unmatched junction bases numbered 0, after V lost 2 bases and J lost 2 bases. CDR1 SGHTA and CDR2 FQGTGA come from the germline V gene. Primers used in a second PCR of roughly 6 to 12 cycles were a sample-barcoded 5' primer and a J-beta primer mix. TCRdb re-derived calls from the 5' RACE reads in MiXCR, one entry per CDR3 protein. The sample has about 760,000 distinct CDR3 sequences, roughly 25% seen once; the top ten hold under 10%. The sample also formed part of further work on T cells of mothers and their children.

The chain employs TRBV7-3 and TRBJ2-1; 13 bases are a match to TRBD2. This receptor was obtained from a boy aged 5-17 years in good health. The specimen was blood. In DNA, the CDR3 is TGTGCCAGCAGCTTAGGGACTAGCGGGACCTACAATGAGCAGTTCTTC. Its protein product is CASSLGTSGTYNEQFF.